These 2 T cell receptor beta chains were sequenced from one sample in a study of Graves' ophthalmopathy and Graves' hyperthyroidism. The sequenced template was RNA, covering the TCR beta CDR3 region. HTBI primers were used in a first-round RT-PCR, which preceded a second-round multiplex PCR. TCRdb ran MiXCR on the multiplex PCR reads and lists one entry per CDR3 protein. Of over 200,000 distinct CDR3 sequences listed, around 30% are singletons. Input material: peripheral blood. All receptors derive from a man between 45 and 60 years old with Graves' ophthalmopathy.

This clonotype is a singleton in its sample. This chain joins TRBV28 and TRBJ2-7; 7 nucleotides line up with TRBD2. Germline loops: CDR1 MDHEN, CDR2 SYDVKM. The length of the CDR3 is 13 residues. V shed 3 bases, J shed 6 bases, and the junction held 5 bases outside the gene matches. The CDR3 DNA follows: TGTGCCAGCAGTTTTCCGGGAGGTGGCGAGCAGTACTTC. The encoded protein is CASSFPGGGEQYF.

Ten or more counts support this clonotype. V usage is TRBV28 and J usage is TRBJ2-7; no reliable D call. Germline V gives CDR1 MDHEN, CDR2 SYDVKM. V lost 2 bases, J lost 3 bases, and 8 bases lay in between. This CDR3 spans 13 amino acids. CDR3 nucleotides: TGTGCCAGCAGTTTAAGTAACAGCTACGAGCAGTACTTC. Its protein is CASSLSNSYEQYF.